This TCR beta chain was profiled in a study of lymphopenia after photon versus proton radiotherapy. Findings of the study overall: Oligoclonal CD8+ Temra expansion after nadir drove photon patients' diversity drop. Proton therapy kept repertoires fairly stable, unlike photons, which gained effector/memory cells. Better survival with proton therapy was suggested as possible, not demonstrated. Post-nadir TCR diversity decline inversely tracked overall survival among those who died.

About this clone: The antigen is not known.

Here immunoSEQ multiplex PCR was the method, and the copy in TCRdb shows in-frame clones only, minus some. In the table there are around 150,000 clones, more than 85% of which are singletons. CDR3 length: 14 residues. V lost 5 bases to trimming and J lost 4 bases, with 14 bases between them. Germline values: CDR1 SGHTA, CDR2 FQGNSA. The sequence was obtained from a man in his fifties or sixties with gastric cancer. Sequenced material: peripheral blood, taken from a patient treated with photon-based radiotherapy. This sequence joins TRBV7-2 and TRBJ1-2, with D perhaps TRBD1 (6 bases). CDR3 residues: CASSRDGQIYGYTF. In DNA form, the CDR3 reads TGTGCCAGCAGCCGCGATGGACAGATCTATGGCTACACCTTC.